A single sample is the source of the 24 T cell receptor beta chains below, sequenced in a study of T cells in women clearing cervical HPV infection. The method was immunoSEQ multiplex PCR; TCRdb's version includes in-frame clones alone and lacks a portion of them. There are tens of thousands of clones in the sample, with less than 3.5% held by the top ten. The sample consisted of blood buffy coat. These receptors were obtained from a woman between 18 and 69 years old with a cervical HPV16 infection that either progressed to CIN3+ or cleared (not recorded which).

As for this clone: The CDR3 goes on 3 residues after the read ends, and that part is filled in from the germline J gene. The chain joins TRBV20-1 to TRBJ2-5; 8 bases map to TRBD2. This CDR3 comprises 13 residues. Per the germline V gene, CDR1 is DFQATT and CDR2 is SNEGSKA (reference sequence). The junction had 7 bases not matched to a gene; V was cut back by 5 bases and J by 5 bases. Incomplete CDR3 DNA: TGCAGTGCTGGAGGACTAGCCTGGGAGACC. Encoded protein: CSAGGLAWET. The entire CDR3 sequence reads CSAGGLAWETQYF.

Details on this clone: The observed sequence ends 3 residues before the CDR3 terminus, with the missing tail filled in from the germline J gene. V usage is TRBV6-1 and J usage is TRBJ1-2; TRBD1 agrees at 11 bases. Germline CDR1 reads MNHNS; CDR2 reads SASEGT. The CDR3 contains 15 residues. CDR3 DNA (partial): TGTGCCAGCAGTAAAGGACAGGGGGCTTCGCACGAC. Amino acid sequence: CASSKGQGASHD. The entire CDR3 is CASSKGQGASHDYTF.

Details on this clone: The read is 3 residues too short to cover the CDR3 end, so that end is filled in from the germline J gene. The genes are TRBV2 and TRBJ2-2; D call uncertain. The CDR3 has 14 amino acids. Germline assignment: CDR1 SNHLY and CDR2 FYNNEI. V dropped 1 base and J dropped 2 bases, with 5 bases sitting between them. The CDR3 here is CASSEDLNTGELFF. The sequenced CDR3 bases are TGTGCCAGCAGTGAAGACTTAAACACCGGGGAG.

As for this clone: Read sequence stops 3 residues before the CDR3 end, and the germline J gene provides the missing end. The chain joins TRBV5-6 to TRBJ1-6; D is possibly TRBD1 (5 bases). Germline CDR1 reads SGHDT; CDR2 reads YYEEEE. The ends were cut back, 3 bases at V and 9 bases at J, with 10 bases in the middle. There are 13 residues in the CDR3. CDR3 region: CASSSRGGSPLHF. Incomplete CDR3 DNA: TGTGCCAGCAGCTCACGGGGGGGTTCACCC.

Details on this clone: The read ends 3 residues early relative to the CDR3; the germline J gene fills the gap. This chain links TRBV19 with TRBJ2-7; 8 nucleotides align to TRBD1. The V gene end was trimmed by 6 bases and the J gene end by 6 bases; junction bases not matched to a gene: 4. The CDR3 runs 12 residues. Germline V gives CDR1 LNHDA, CDR2 SQIVND (reference sequence). CDR3 residues: CASRSGGSEQYF. The CDR3 bases that were read are TGTGCCAGTAGATCAGGGGGCTCCGAG.

Remarks on this clone: The sequence runs out 3 residues before the end of the CDR3; the remainder is reconstructed from the germline J gene. The rearrangement links TRBV6-2 or TRBV6-3 to TRBJ1-4; perhaps TRBD1 as D (5 bases). CDR1 and CDR2 from the germline V gene are MNHEY and SVGEGT. V dropped 7 bases and J dropped 0 bases, with 9 bases sitting between them. The CDR3 runs to 14 residues. The CDR3 sequence: CASTGGATNEKLFF. The covered CDR3 bases are TGTGCCAGCACCGGGGGAGCAACTAATGAAAAA.

Notes on this clone: The CDR3 end is not reached by the read, which stops 3 residues before it; the germline J gene fills it in. V is TRBV5-1 and J is TRBJ2-3; D is unclear. The CDR3 has 15 residues. Per the germline V gene, CDR1 is SGHRS and CDR2 is YFSETQ. V was trimmed by 0 bases and J by 2 bases, leaving 10 bases between them. CDR3 amino acids: CASSLEGANTDTQYF. The CDR3 bases that were read are TGCGCCAGCAGCTTGGAGGGTGCAAACACAGATACG.

Remarks on this clone: Read data end 3 residues before the CDR3 end; the end is taken from the germline J gene. The rearrangement joins TRBV18 to TRBJ2-4, with 7 bases fitting TRBD1. The CDR3 loop spans 13 amino acids. Per the germline V gene, CDR1 is KGHSH and CDR2 is LQKENI. CDR3 amino acids: CASSQAQGDGQYF. CDR3 DNA (partial): TGTGCCAGCTCGCAAGCGCAGGGGGATGGT.

About this clone: The read ends 3 residues early relative to the CDR3; the germline J gene fills the gap. This chain connects TRBV5-1 to TRBJ2-7; tentative D call: TRBD2 (5 bases). Germline V CDR1 and CDR2: SGHRS, YFSETQ. The V gene lost 6 bases and the J gene lost 3 bases, with 10 bases spanning the gap. This CDR3 is built from 12 residues. The covered CDR3 bases are TGCGCCAGCATGAGTAGCGACTACGAG. The encoded protein is CASMSSDYE. The whole CDR3 protein reads CASMSSDYEQYF.

As to this clone: The read terminates 3 residues before the CDR3 end, so the remaining end is supplied by the germline J gene. The chain is built from TRBV5-5 and TRBJ1-2; D not resolved. Germline CDR1 reads SGHKS; CDR2 reads YYEKEE (reference sequence). The CDR3 sequence is 15 residues long. Trimming removed 4 bases from V and 5 bases from J, with 18 bases in between. The DNA read from the CDR3 is TGTGCCAGCAGCGTGAGCTCCTCACCCCTTTATGGC. It is translated as CASSVSSSPLYG. The whole CDR3 sequence is CASSVSSSPLYGYTF. Complete variable domain (other parts from reference TRBV5-5 and TRBJ1-2): DAGVTQSPTHLIKTRGQQVTLRCSPISGHKSVSWYQQVLGQGPQFIFQYYEKEERGRGNFPDRFSARQFPNYSSELNVNALLLGDSALYLCASSVSSSPLYGYTFGSGTRLTVV.

As concerns this clone: The read is 3 residues too short to cover the CDR3 end, so that end is filled in from the germline J gene. The rearrangement uses TRBV29-1 and TRBJ1-1; D ambiguous. This CDR3 has 14 amino acids. V lost 4 bases and J lost 1, with 13 bases in between. Germline values: CDR1 SQVTM, CDR2 ANQGSEA. The covered CDR3 bases are TGCAGCGTTGCCCCCTCCACAGAGAACACTGAA. It codes for CSVAPSTENTE. From start to end, the CDR3 is CSVAPSTENTEAFF. Filled out from reference TRBV29-1 and TRBJ1-1, the complete variable domain reads SAVISQKPSRDICQRGTSLTIQCQVDSQVTMMFWYRQQPGQSLTLIATANQGSEATYESGFVIDKFPISRPNLTFSTLTVSNMSPEDSSIYLCSVAPSTENTEAFFGQGTRLTVV.

With regard to this clone: Relative to the germline gene, one junction end is altered; a read error may explain this. The read terminates 3 residues before the CDR3 end, so the remaining end is supplied by the germline J gene. The genes are TRBV6-1 and TRBJ2-3, with a weak D call TRBD1 (5 bases). Germline V gene sequence: CDR1 MNHNS, CDR2 SASEGT. The CDR3 length is 15 residues. CDR3 loop: CASSERVPSTGTQYF. Partial CDR3 DNA: TGTGCCAGCAGTGAAAGGGTGCCAAGCACAGGTACG.

Turning to this clone: The read falls 3 residues short of the CDR3 end, and the missing part is taken from the germline J gene. The chain is built from TRBV3-1 (or the pseudogene TRBV3-2) and TRBJ2-7; tentatively, D is TRBD1 (5 bases). Trimming took off 5 bases at V and 5 bases at J, with 13 bases between the two ends. CDR1 is LGHDT, CDR2 YNNKEL, per germline (reference sequence). This CDR3 is 13 amino acids long. Partial CDR3 DNA: TGTGCCAGCAGCTCTCACAGGTTCGACGAG. Translating it yields CASSSHRFDE. The full CDR3 reads CASSSHRFDEQYF.

Turning to this clone: The CDR3 is cut off 3 residues early in the read; its end comes from the germline J gene. This rearrangement joins TRBV5-1 to TRBJ2-3; the match to TRBD2 covers 10 bases. From germline, CDR1 is SGHRS and CDR2 YFSETQ. J was trimmed by 1 base and V by 5 bases; bases with no gene match: 4. The CDR3 is 15 residues long. CDR3 DNA (partial): TGCGCCAGCAGGAGCGGGGGGGCCGGCACAGATACG. This codes for CASRSGGAGTDT. The CDR3 as a whole reads CASRSGGAGTDTQYF. The full variable domain, with the rest looked up from reference TRBV5-1 and TRBJ2-3, is KAGVTQTPRYLIKTRGQQVTLSCSPISGHRSVSWYQQTPGQGLQFLFEYFSETQRNKGNFPGRFSGRQFSNSRSEMNVSTLELGDSALYLCASRSGGAGTDTQYFGPGTRLTVL.

As concerns this clone: Coverage ceases 3 residues before the CDR3 finishes, and the germline J gene fills in the end. The chain links TRBV19 to TRBJ1-6; possible D gene TRBD1, 5 bases. CDR1 is LNHDA, CDR2 SQIVND, per germline (reference sequence). V dropped 8 bases and J dropped 10 bases, with 27 bases sitting between them. The CDR3 sequence is 17 residues long. CDR3 DNA, as far as it was read: TGTGCCAGTGGCTTCAGGGCACGAAGTCGCCAGGAGTCACCC. This codes for CASGFRARSRQESP. The CDR3 in full is CASGFRARSRQESPLHF.

To note about this clone: Coverage ceases 3 residues before the CDR3 finishes, and the germline J gene fills in the end. The chain links TRBV7-9 to TRBJ2-1; 7 bases fit TRBD1. CDR1 is SEHNR and CDR2 is FQNEAQ in the germline V gene (reference sequence). The junction had 8 bases not matched to a gene; V was cut back by 3 bases and J by 6 bases. CDR3 length equals 15 residues. The CDR3 DNA, read in part, is TGTGCCAGCAGCTTTCGGGAAGGGGGCGGCAATGAG. This codes for CASSFREGGGNE. The entire CDR3 reads CASSFREGGGNEQFF.

With regard to this clone: The CDR3 end falls 3 residues outside the read, so it is completed with the germline J gene. V is TRBV2 and J is TRBJ2-2; 11 positions agree with TRBD1. The CDR3 has 16 amino acids. Germline loops: CDR1 SNHLY, CDR2 FYNNEI. The covered CDR3 bases are TGTGCCAGCAGTGAAATGAAGGGGACAGGGGGGAAAAAG. It encodes CASSEMKGTGGKK. Given in full, the CDR3 is CASSEMKGTGGKKLFF.

The DNA read from the CDR3 is TGCAGTGCTTTAGTCTACTCTGGAAACACC. Its translation is CSALVYSGNT. The entire CDR3 protein reads CSALVYSGNTIYF. The chain combines TRBV20-1 with TRBJ1-3; D is uncertain. The read ends 3 residues shy of where the CDR3 ends; the end is completed using the germline J gene. V lost 5 bases, J lost 0 bases, and 8 bases lay in between. The length of the CDR3 is 13 residues. The germline gives CDR1 DFQATT, CDR2 SNEGSKA (reference sequence).

Comment on this clone: The read ends 3 residues before the CDR3 terminus; that terminus is restored from the germline J gene. The rearrangement links TRBV20-1 to TRBJ1-6, with 9 bases matching TRBD1. The ends lost 6 bases at V and 5 bases at J; junction bases unmatched: 5. Germline assignment: CDR1 DFQATT and CDR2 SNEGSKA (reference sequence). The CDR3 loop spans 14 amino acids. CDR3 sequence: CSATGGFNNSPLHF. CDR3 DNA, as far as it was read: TGCAGTGCCACAGGGGGCTTCAATAATTCACCC.

Comments on this clone: With the read ending 3 residues before the CDR3 end, the germline J gene is used to fill in that end. V gene TRBV19 combines with J gene TRBJ2-7; 9 positions match TRBD1. The CDR3 runs to 14 residues. Losses at the gene ends were 3 bases for V and 2 bases for J; bases not matched to a gene: 2. Germline CDR1 and CDR2: LNHDA and SQIVND (reference sequence). CDR3 loop: CASSIGDRAYEQYF. Incomplete CDR3 DNA: TGTGCCAGTAGTATCGGGGACAGGGCCTACGAG. Based on the CDR3 plus reference TRBV19 and TRBJ2-7, the full variable domain is DGGITQSPKYLFRKEGQNVTLSCEQNLNHDAMYWYRQDPGQGLRLIYYSQIVNDFQKGDIAEGYSVSREKKESFPLTVTSAQKNPTAFYLCASSIGDRAYEQYFGPGTRLTVT.

Regarding this clone: The CDR3 goes on 3 residues after the read ends, and that part is filled in from the germline J gene. This chain connects TRBV5-6 to TRBJ1-2, with a weak D call TRBD1 (6 bases). Germline loops: CDR1 SGHDT, CDR2 YYEEEE. This CDR3 has 14 residues. Incomplete CDR3 DNA: TGTGCCAGCAGCTTTGGGGGCCTCGGAAACATC. Translation: CASSFGGLGNI. The CDR3 as a whole reads CASSFGGLGNIYTF.

CDR3 residues: CASRTGYNEQFF. The CDR3 DNA, read in part, is TGTGCCAGTAGAACGGGGTACAATGAG. The chain is built from TRBV28 and TRBJ2-1; a weak D match, TRBD2 (5 bases). Read coverage stops 3 residues before the CDR3 terminus; the germline J gene supplies the remainder. V lost 9 bases, J lost 4 bases, and 10 bases lay in between. Germline values: CDR1 MDHEN, CDR2 SYDVKM. This CDR3 spans 12 amino acids.

For this clone: The read ends 3 residues before the CDR3 terminus; that terminus is restored from the germline J gene. The chain is built from TRBV7-3 and TRBJ2-3; no reliable D call. The CDR3 contains 17 residues. Looked up from germline, CDR1 is SGHTA and CDR2 is FQGTGA. V lost 0 bases, J lost 2 bases, and 15 bases lay in between. CDR3 sequence reads: CASSLTLSPSFTDTQYF. The CDR3 bases that were read are TGTGCCAGCAGCTTAACGTTGTCTCCGTCGTTCACAGATACG.

A remark on this clone: The CDR3 end lies 3 residues beyond the end of the read and is filled in from the germline J gene. V gene TRBV28 combines with J gene TRBJ2-3; D unclear. Per germline, CDR1 MDHEN and CDR2 SYDVKM. The CDR3 consists of 14 residues. The ends were cut back, 6 bases at V and 1 base at J, with 11 bases in the middle. Partial CDR3 DNA: TGTGCCAGCAGATACGACATCCGCACAGATACG. This codes for CASRYDIRTDT. The entire CDR3 reads CASRYDIRTDTQYF.